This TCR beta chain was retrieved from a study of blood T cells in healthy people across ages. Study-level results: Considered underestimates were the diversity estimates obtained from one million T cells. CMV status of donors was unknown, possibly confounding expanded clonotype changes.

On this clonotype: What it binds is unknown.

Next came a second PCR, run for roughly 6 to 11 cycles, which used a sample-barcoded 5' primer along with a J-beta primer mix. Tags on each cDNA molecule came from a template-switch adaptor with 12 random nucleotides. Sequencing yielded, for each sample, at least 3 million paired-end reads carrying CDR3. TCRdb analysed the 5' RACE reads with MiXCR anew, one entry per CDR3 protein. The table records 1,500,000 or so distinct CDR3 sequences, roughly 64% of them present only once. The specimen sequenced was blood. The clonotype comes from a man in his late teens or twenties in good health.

This CDR3 reads CASSLLLGLRYSNQPQHF. The DNA for the CDR3 is TGTGCCAGCAGTTTACTTCTCGGTCTGCGGTATAGCAATCAGCCCCAGCATTTT. The rearrangement uses TRBV28 and TRBJ1-5, with no clear D. Between the trimmed V and J ends, which lost 2 bases and 0 bases, there was a span of 17 bases. Germline V CDR1 and CDR2: MDHEN, SYDVKM. There are 18 residues in the CDR3.